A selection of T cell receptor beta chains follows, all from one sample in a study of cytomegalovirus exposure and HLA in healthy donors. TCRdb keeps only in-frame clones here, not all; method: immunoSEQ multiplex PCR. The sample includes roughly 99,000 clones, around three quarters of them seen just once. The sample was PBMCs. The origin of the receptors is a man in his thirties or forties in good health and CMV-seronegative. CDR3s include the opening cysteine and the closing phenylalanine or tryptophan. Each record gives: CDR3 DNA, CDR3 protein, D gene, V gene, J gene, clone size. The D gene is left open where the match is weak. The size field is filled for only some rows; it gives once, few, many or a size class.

DNA: TGTGCCAGCGGAGAAGACAGGGGATGGGAGACCCAGTACTTC
CDR3: CASGEDRGWETQYF
D: TRBD1
V: TRBV27
J: TRBJ2-5
size: .

DNA: TGTGCCAGTAGGCCTGACAGGGATGGCGAAAAACTGTTTTTT
CDR3: CASRPDRDGEKLFF
D: TRBD1
V: TRBV19
J: TRBJ1-4
size: .

DNA: TGTGCCAGCATCGGTGGTGCTAGCAATCAGCCCCAGCATTTT
CDR3: CASIGGASNQPQHF
D: .
V: TRBV6-6
J: TRBJ1-5
size: many

DNA: TGTGCCAGCAGCCTTGGGACTAGCGGGGTCAATGAGCAGTTCTTC
CDR3: CASSLGTSGVNEQFF
D: TRBD2
V: TRBV4-2
J: TRBJ2-1
size: .

DNA: TGCGCCAGCAGCCTCCGGGACACCCTTGGCGGAGCCTACGAGCAGTACTTC
CDR3: CASSLRDTLGGAYEQYF
D: .
V: TRBV4-1
J: TRBJ2-7
size: .

DNA: TGTGCCAGCAGCTTACTAGGGGGGGCCGCATCCTACGAGCAGTACTTC
CDR3: CASSLLGGAASYEQYF
D: .
V: TRBV7-8
J: TRBJ2-7
size: once

DNA: TGTGCCAGCAGTTACCGCCCTGGCACAGGCGCCTACGAGCAGTACTTC
CDR3: CASSYRPGTGAYEQYF
D: .
V: TRBV6-7
J: TRBJ2-7
size: .

DNA: TGTGCCAGCAGCACCGAACCCAGGGGTACCCAGCCCCAGCATTTT
CDR3: CASSTEPRGTQPQHF
D: .
V: TRBV11-2
J: TRBJ1-5
size: few

DNA: TGTGCCAGTAGTATAGACCTCATAGCGGGCTTTAGCACAGATACGCAGTATTTT
CDR3: CASSIDLIAGFSTDTQYF
D: TRBD2
V: TRBV19
J: TRBJ2-3
size: few

DNA: TGTGCCAGCAGTTCGGGACAGGGGGCGCCTGGGGCCAACGTCCTGACTTTC
CDR3: CASSSGQGAPGANVLTF
D: TRBD1
V: TRBV2
J: TRBJ2-6
size: .

DNA: TGTGCCAGTACCCCGGACAGGGCTAGCACAGATACGCAGTATTTT
CDR3: CASTPDRASTDTQYF
D: TRBD1
V: TRBV19
J: TRBJ2-3
size: few

DNA: TGTGCCAGCAGTCGTCGGAGCGATCAGCCCCAGCATTTT
CDR3: CASSRRSDQPQHF
D: .
V: TRBV28
J: TRBJ1-5
size: few

DNA: TGTGCCAGCACACTGTCGAGGGGGACGTGGTATGGCTACACCTTC
CDR3: CASTLSRGTWYGYTF
D: .
V: TRBV5-6
J: TRBJ1-2
size: .

DNA: TGTGCCAGCAGCTTCGCGTGGGGGACTGCCAGGTGGTATGGCTACACCTTC
CDR3: CASSFAWGTARWYGYTF
D: .
V: TRBV5-4
J: TRBJ1-2
size: .

DNA: TGTGCCAGCAGCACTACAGGGGGTCTCGACTATGGCTACACCTTC
CDR3: CASSTTGGLDYGYTF
D: TRBD1
V: TRBV5-4
J: TRBJ1-2
size: .

DNA: TGTGCCAGCAGCTTAGACCTAAACACTGAAGCTTTCTTT
CDR3: CASSLDLNTEAFF
D: .
V: TRBV7-6
J: TRBJ1-1
size: few

DNA: TGTGCCAGCAGTGATCCCAGTTTTAATACCTACGAGCAGTACTTC
CDR3: CASSDPSFNTYEQYF
D: .
V: TRBV2
J: TRBJ2-7
size: .

DNA: TGTGCCAGTAGTATGACTAGCGGGAGTTACGAGCAGTACTTC
CDR3: CASSMTSGSYEQYF
D: TRBD2
V: TRBV19
J: TRBJ2-7
size: .

DNA: TGTGCCAGCAGCTCGGACAGGGGAGTCTATGGCTACACCTTC
CDR3: CASSSDRGVYGYTF
D: TRBD1
V: TRBV5-4
J: TRBJ1-2
size: .

DNA: TGTGCCAGCAGTGTAGACACCGGGGAGCTGTTTTTT
CDR3: CASSVDTGELFF
D: .
V: TRBV2
J: TRBJ2-2
size: .

DNA: TGCGCCAGCAGCGCCCGGACAGCTCCAGGGGAGACCCAGTACTTC
CDR3: CASSARTAPGETQYF
D: .
V: TRBV5-1
J: TRBJ2-5
size: once

DNA: TGTGCCTGGATGCTTTCAGGGGCCAGCTCCTATAATTCACCCCTCCACTTT
CDR3: CAWMLSGASSYNSPLHF
D: .
V: TRBV30
J: TRBJ1-6
size: .

DNA: TGTGCCAGCAGTCTCGACCTAGGAGCTTTCTTT
CDR3: CASSLDLGAFF
D: .
V: TRBV7-9
J: TRBJ1-1
size: .

DNA: TGTGCCAGTAGGCCGGTGAGCGGGGGCTCTGAAGCTTTCTTT
CDR3: CASRPVSGGSEAFF
D: .
V: TRBV19
J: TRBJ1-1
size: .

DNA: TGTGCCAGCAGCCCTACCGTGGGAAGGGGGCGCACCGGGGAGCTGTTTTTT
CDR3: CASSPTVGRGRTGELFF
D: TRBD1
V: TRBV28
J: TRBJ2-2
size: few

DNA: TGTGCCAGCAGCGCGACAGGGGGGATAGACACCGGGGAGCTGTTTTTT
CDR3: CASSATGGIDTGELFF
D: TRBD1
V: TRBV9
J: TRBJ2-2
size: once

DNA: TGCAGCGTTGGGGGTTCCGGGACAGGAGCCTCTGGAAACACCATATATTTT
CDR3: CSVGGSGTGASGNTIYF
D: TRBD1
V: TRBV29-1
J: TRBJ1-3
size: .

DNA: TGCGCCAGCAGCTTGGATGTATCTAACACTGAAGCTTTCTTT
CDR3: CASSLDVSNTEAFF
D: .
V: TRBV5-1
J: TRBJ1-1
size: .